These 21 T cell receptor beta chains share one sample of origin, sequenced in a study of beta chain features in type 1 diabetes. Since all of the isolated RNA was reverse transcribed, expressed TCRB transcripts were what got sequenced. Sequencing was performed with immunoSEQ multiplex PCR; in TCRdb, only in-frame clones are kept and a portion is missing. The repertoire holds about 700,000 clones, with 13% as singletons. Study outcomes and limitations: Moderately but significantly shorter TCRB CDR3s were found in Type 1 diabetes patients in all four CD4+ subsets.

These TCRs' antigens remain unknown. Sequencing was performed on naive CD4+ T cells from blood. These receptors all stem from a man younger than 35 with type 1 diabetes.

The chain uses TRBV30 and TRBJ1-2, with unresolved D. From germline, CDR1 is GTSNPN and CDR2 SVGIG (reference sequence). The CDR3 spans 12 residues. V lost 2 bases, J lost 7 bases, and 11 bases lay in between. As DNA, the CDR3 is TGTGCCTGGAGTAATTTTGCGGGTGGCTACACCTTC. Translating it yields CAWSNFAGGYTF.

The gene calls are TRBV6-5 and TRBJ1-5; D might be TRBD1 (6 bases). The CDR3 covers 13 residues. The V gene lost 6 bases and the J gene lost 7 bases, with 13 bases spanning the gap. Germline assignment: CDR1 MNHEY and CDR2 SVGAGI. In DNA, the CDR3 is TGTGCCAGCAGACCGTTGGGGGGCCAGCCCCAGCATTTT. Protein: CASRPLGGQPQHF.

The chain has TRBV5-1 and TRBJ2-1; 10 bases line up with TRBD1. The CDR3 loop spans 16 amino acids. Germline-derived CDR1 and CDR2 are SGHRS and YFSETQ. V was pared by 1 base and J by 2 bases, with 3 bases of the junction left unmatched. CDR3 nucleotides: TGCGCCAGCAGCTTGAAGGGGACAGGGGCCTACAATGAGCAGTTCTTC. This encodes CASSLKGTGAYNEQFF.

The chain uses TRBV7-2 and TRBJ2-1; 7 bases are a match to TRBD2. This CDR3 contains 14 residues. V shed 6 bases and J 6 bases; nucleotides not matched to a gene: 8. Germline V gives CDR1 SGHTA, CDR2 FQGNSA. CDR3 in amino acids: CASRVGLETNEQFF. In DNA form, the CDR3 reads TGTGCCAGCAGAGTAGGACTAGAGACCAATGAGCAGTTCTTC.

This clone was detected only a few times. The chain recombines TRBV6-5 with TRBJ1-5; D perhaps matches TRBD1 (5 bases). This CDR3 is built from 15 residues. Between the trimmed V and J ends, which lost 6 bases and 2 bases, there was a span of 14 bases. CDR1 is MNHEY, CDR2 SVGAGI, per germline. In DNA form, the CDR3 reads TGTGCCAGCAGCCCGTTTGGGGGAGGCAATCAGCCCCAGCATTTT. The encoded protein is CASSPFGGGNQPQHF.

This clone was observed a few times. The rearrangement joins TRBV28 to TRBJ1-2; D ambiguous. The V and J ends lost 11 bases and 7 bases respectively, with 29 bases between them. CDR3 length: 16 amino acids. CDR1 is MDHEN, CDR2 SYDVKM, per germline. CDR3 DNA: TGTGCCGCTTTGGAGGGTAAAGTTGTAGGCGCGGCTGGCTACACCTTC. The encoded protein is CAALEGKVVGAAGYTF.

The chain couples TRBV11-2 to TRBJ2-1, with 10 bases aligning to TRBD2. The CDR3 covers 15 residues. Germline V lookup: CDR1 SGHAT, CDR2 FQNNGV. J gave up 5 bases and V 3 bases, and 4 bases lay outside the gene matches. This CDR3 reads CASSFTSGADNEQFF. The CDR3 DNA sequence: TGTGCCAGCAGCTTCACTAGCGGGGCAGACAATGAGCAGTTCTTC.

The J gene is TRBJ2-3, the V gene TRBV6-5, with TRBD1 as a possible D gene (6 bases). With 5 bases removed from V and 2 bases from J, the gap between germline ends came to 11 bases. Germline CDR1 is MNHEY and CDR2 is SVGAGI. This CDR3 is 14 amino acids long. DNA of the CDR3: TGTGCCAGCAGTCTGGGGGCTACCACAGATACGCAGTATTTT. Encoded protein: CASSLGATTDTQYF.

The chain couples TRBV7-2 to TRBJ2-2; TRBD2 matches at 7 bases. V gave up 5 bases and J gave up 3 bases; unmatched junction bases: 6. CDR1 is SGHTA, CDR2 FQGNSA, per germline. The length of the CDR3 is 15 residues. CDR3 region: CASSPNGGYTGELFF. In DNA form, the CDR3 reads TGTGCCAGCAGCCCCAACGGGGGGTACACCGGGGAGCTGTTTTTT.

This clone appeared a few times. CDR3 protein: CASGAGGAPDGYTF. CDR3 bases: TGCGCCAGCGGCGCCGGGGGGGCGCCGGATGGCTACACCTTC. The chain uses TRBV5-1 and TRBJ1-2; a possible D gene is TRBD1 (6 bases). Germline assignment: CDR1 SGHRS and CDR2 YFSETQ. The CDR3 spans 14 residues. Trimming cost V 7 bases and J 6 bases, with 19 bases left between them.

This clone was picked up a small number of times. At the DNA level, this CDR3 is encoded by other sequences in the same sample as well. The rearrangement joins TRBV7-9 to TRBJ2-7, with D tentatively TRBD2 (6 bases). The CDR3 runs 12 residues. The germline V gene encodes CDR1 SEHNR and CDR2 FQNEAQ (reference sequence). The V and J ends lost 5 bases and 6 bases respectively, with 11 bases between them. The chain's CDR3 is CASSREGGEQYF. The CDR3 DNA reads TGTGCCAGCAGCCGAGAGGGAGGCGAGCAGTACTTC.

The chain employs TRBV5-1 and TRBJ1-4; D unresolved. The CDR3 has 13 amino acids. Germline assignment: CDR1 SGHRS and CDR2 YFSETQ. Trimming took 1 base from V and 5 from J, leaving 6 bases between them. CDR3 region: CASSLSENEKLFF. The DNA of the CDR3 is TGCGCCAGCAGCTTGTCCGAGAATGAAAAACTGTTTTTT. The full variable domain, with the rest looked up from reference TRBV5-1 and TRBJ1-4, is KAGVTQTPRYLIKTRGQQVTLSCSPISGHRSVSWYQQTPGQGLQFLFEYFSETQRNKGNFPGRFSGRQFSNSRSEMNVSTLELGDSALYLCASSLSENEKLFFGSGTQLSVL.

With respect to this clone: Other DNA sequences of this sample code for an identical CDR3. This chain connects TRBV19 to TRBJ1-1; the D is unclear. The germline CDR1 and CDR2 sequences are LNHDA and SQIVND (reference sequence). The CDR3 length is 11 residues. Trimming removed 2 bases from V and 5 bases from J, with 3 bases in between. CDR3 nucleotides: TGTGCCAGTAGTATAAATACTGAAGCTTTCTTT. Translated, it gives CASSINTEAFF.

This sequence joins TRBV28 and TRBJ2-5; no clear D gene. Trimming shortened V by 6 bases and J by 2 bases, and 10 bases separated the two germline ends. Looked up from germline, CDR1 is MDHEN and CDR2 is SYDVKM. The CDR3 has 13 residues. CDR3 region: CASSSPLQETQYF. DNA for the CDR3: TGTGCCAGCAGCTCCCCTCTTCAAGAGACCCAGTACTTC.

The chain links TRBV30 to TRBJ1-1, with a possible D match to TRBD1 (5 bases). The germline gives CDR1 GTSNPN, CDR2 SVGIG (reference sequence). The V and J ends lost 0 bases and 6 bases respectively, with 11 bases between them. The CDR3 length is 13 residues. The CDR3 DNA reads TGTGCCTGGAGTGTCCCGGGGGGGGCTGAAGCTTTCTTT. Protein sequence: CAWSVPGGAEAFF.

The genes are TRBV9 and TRBJ1-2; tentatively, D is TRBD1 (6 bases). CDR3 length: 12 residues. Germline V gene lookup returns CDR1 SGDLS and CDR2 YYNGEE. Trimming removed 7 bases from V and 8 bases from J, with 15 bases in between. The CDR3 DNA reads as TGTGCCAGCTTCGGGACACACTTCGGCTACACCTTC. It is translated as CASFGTHFGYTF. Full variable domain (missing parts from reference TRBV9 and TRBJ1-2): DSGVTQTPKHLITATGQRVTLRCSPRSGDLSVYWYQQSLDQGLQFLIQYYNGEERAKGNILERFSAQQFPDLHSELNLSSLELGDSALYFCASFGTHFGYTFGSGTRLTVV.

This clone was seen more than once but under ten times. This chain joins TRBV28 and TRBJ2-1; D not resolved. V was trimmed by 5 bases and J by 7 bases, leaving 18 bases between them. The CDR3 has 15 residues. Per germline, CDR1 MDHEN and CDR2 SYDVKM. The CDR3 DNA is TGTGCCAGCAGTAGTCCGGACCTAACCCCAAATGAGCAGTTCTTC. It specifies CASSSPDLTPNEQFF.

This clone was detected a few times. The chain links TRBV6-6 to TRBJ2-3, with 9 bases identical to TRBD2. This CDR3 spans 15 amino acids. Trimming took 7 bases from V and 6 from J; bases not matched to a gene: 11. Looked up from germline, CDR1 is MNHNY and CDR2 is SVGAGI (reference sequence). The CDR3, as DNA: TGTGCCAGCACCAACGCGCGGGGGGGCATGGATACGCAGTATTTT. The encoded protein is CASTNARGGMDTQYF.

This clone was observed a few times. V and J are TRBV5-1 and TRBJ2-2; D not resolved. Trimming stripped 2 bases from V and 5 bases from J, with 7 bases between. Germline lookup yields CDR1 SGHRS and CDR2 YFSETQ. CDR3 size: 13 residues. This CDR3 reads CASSFRLTGELFF. The CDR3 DNA follows: TGCGCCAGCAGCTTTCGCCTGACCGGGGAGCTGTTTTTT.

This chain connects TRBV5-6 to TRBJ2-3, with TRBD2 as a possible D gene (5 bases). Germline V gives CDR1 SGHDT, CDR2 YYEEEE. The ends were cut back, 2 bases at V and 1 base at J, with 17 bases in the middle. This CDR3 spans 17 amino acids. The CDR3 loop reads CASSLGLGSGRTDTQYF. DNA for the CDR3: TGTGCCAGCAGCTTAGGGCTTGGCAGCGGACGCACAGATACGCAGTATTTT.

This clone was found a few times. The V gene is TRBV5-1, the J gene TRBJ2-4; 9 bases fit TRBD1. V trimming: 0 bases; J trimming: 4 bases; junction bases outside the gene matches: 2. The CDR3 loop spans 15 amino acids. Germline V gives CDR1 SGHRS, CDR2 YFSETQ. CDR3 DNA: TGCGCCAGCAGCTTGGAAGGGACAGGGAAAAACATTCAGTACTTC. Translation: CASSLEGTGKNIQYF.